The TCR beta chain under discussion was sequenced for a study of blood T cell repertoires in COVID-19. The germline gives CDR1 MNHEY, CDR2 SMNVEV (reference sequence). The length of the CDR3 is 16 residues. Trimming removed 6 bases from V and 3 bases from J; junction bases left unmatched: 6. Here immunoSEQ multiplex PCR was the method, and the copy in TCRdb shows in-frame clones only, minus some. The profile shows 200,000 to 250,000 clones, about three quarters of them singletons. This TCR was sampled from an older woman with acute or convalescent COVID-19. The chain joins TRBV27 to TRBJ2-1, with 12 bases identical to TRBD2. Sequencing used peripheral blood. CDR3 amino acids: CASSLLAGGIYNEQFF. The CDR3 region has the DNA TGTGCCAGCAGCCTTCTAGCGGGAGGGATCTACAATGAGCAGTTCTTC.